The 21 T cell receptor beta chains presented below share a single source sample, sequenced in a study of technical replicates of blood from a few donors. The protocol was immunoSEQ multiplex PCR, while the TCRdb copy is restricted to in-frame clones and leaves out a portion. This sample has fewer than 10,000 clones, with around 92% found just once. The sequencing sample was made of PBMCs. The receptors come from a human donor in good health.

This clone was observed a handful of times. The V and J genes are TRBV21-1 and TRBJ1-1; the table gives TRBD1 as D, unverified against the DNA. TRBV21-1 is noted as a pseudogene. CDR3 length equals 17 residues. The CDR3 sequence: CASSKVSSGTGNTEAFF. The CDR3, as DNA: TGTGCCAGCAGCAAAGTAAGTAGTGGAACAGGCAACACTGAAGCTTTCTTT.

V is TRBV19 and J is TRBJ2-3; 14 nucleotides align to TRBD2. This CDR3 region has 19 residues. Per germline, CDR1 LNHDA and CDR2 SQIVND (reference sequence). Trimming cost V 6 bases and J 1 base; bases outside gene matches: 12. The CDR3: CASRPPGLAGAWGTDTQYF. CDR3 bases: TGTGCCAGTAGACCCCCGGGACTAGCGGGAGCCTGGGGCACAGATACGCAGTATTTT.

The chain recombines TRBV7-2 with TRBJ1-5; D not resolved. This CDR3 is built from 15 residues. Germline V CDR1 and CDR2: SGHTA, FQGNSA. Trimming pared 2 bases from V and 0 bases from J, leaving 8 bases between. The CDR3 nucleotides are TGTGCCAGCAGCTTATCGCAGTCTAGCAATCAGCCCCAGCATTTT. This codes for CASSLSQSSNQPQHF.

The chain carries TRBV4-2 and TRBJ1-2; no clear D. Germline values: CDR1 LGHNA, CDR2 YNFKEQ. The CDR3 is 15 residues long. Trimming stripped 0 bases from V and 5 bases from J, with 13 bases between. CDR3 in amino acids: CASSQEPYSSYGYTF. Written as DNA, the CDR3 is TGTGCCAGCAGCCAAGAACCGTACTCGAGTTATGGCTACACCTTC.

J is TRBJ2-7 and V is TRBV29-1, with 9 bases fitting TRBD1. The CDR3 runs 14 residues. J lost 3 bases, V lost 5 bases, and 8 bases had no gene match. Looked up from germline, CDR1 is SQVTM and CDR2 is ANQGSEA. The CDR3 sequence is CSVTNGQGIYEQYF. In nucleotides, the CDR3 is TGCAGCGTTACCAATGGACAGGGGATCTACGAGCAGTACTTC.

The chain joins TRBV7-9 to TRBJ2-3; a possible D gene is TRBD2 (6 bases). The germline V and J ends were trimmed by 5 bases and 1 base, with 13 bases remaining between them. The CDR3 is 15 amino acids. Germline V gene lookup returns CDR1 SEHNR and CDR2 FQNEAQ (reference sequence). CDR3 loop: CASSPQGGGTDTQYF. DNA for the CDR3: TGTGCCAGCAGCCCCCAGGGAGGCGGCACAGATACGCAGTATTTT.

The DNA for the CDR3 is TGTGCCAGCAGTTTCTATTACACTGAAGCTTTCTTT. Residues: CASSFYYTEAFF. The chain couples TRBV28 to TRBJ1-1; no clear D gene. In germline, CDR1 is MDHEN, CDR2 SYDVKM. V was cut by 3 bases and J by 3 bases, with 5 bases left in between. This CDR3 region has 12 residues.

In nucleotides, the CDR3 is TGTGCCAGCAGTAGGTGGGAGGAGGTCAATGAGCAGTTCTTC. Translation: CASSRWEEVNEQFF. The gene calls are TRBV16 and TRBJ2-1; D may be TRBD2 (6 bases). The CDR3 contains 14 residues. In germline, CDR1 is KGHSY, CDR2 FQNENV. V was pared by 6 bases and J by 6 bases, with 15 bases between.

This clone was recorded once. The gene calls are TRBV6-1 and TRBJ1-4, with 7 positions matching TRBD1. The J segment lost 8 bases and the V segment lost 3 bases, leaving 9 bases of the junction unmatched. Germline V gene data show CDR1 as MNHNS and CDR2 as SASEGT. The length of the CDR3 is 15 residues. The CDR3 sequence: CASSDTGAGGEKLFF. The DNA for the CDR3 is TGTGCCAGCAGTGATACAGGGGCGGGGGGGGAAAAACTGTTTTTT.

The chain employs TRBV30 and TRBJ1-4; D is unresolved. The germline gives CDR1 GTSNPN, CDR2 SVGIG (reference sequence). The length of the CDR3 is 14 residues. V dropped 2 bases and J dropped 8 bases, with 15 bases sitting between them. Written as DNA, the CDR3 is TGTGCCTGGAGTACTGGGAGCGAGGGAGAAAAACTGTTTTTT. Amino acids: CAWSTGSEGEKLFF.

The chain links TRBV25-1 to TRBJ2-2, with D possibly matching TRBD1 (5 bases). The germline V and J ends were trimmed by 5 bases and 2 bases, with 9 bases remaining between them. Germline V lookup: CDR1 MGHDK, CDR2 SYGVNS. The CDR3 loop spans 14 amino acids. The CDR3 DNA follows: TGTGCCAGCAGTCTTGACAGTAACACCGGGGAGCTGTTTTTT. Residues: CASSLDSNTGELFF. Complete variable domain (other parts from reference TRBV25-1 and TRBJ2-2): EADIYQTPRYLVIGTGKKITLECSQTMGHDKMYWYQQDPGMELHLIHYSYGVNSTEKGDLSSESTVSRIRTEHFPLTLESARPSHTSQYLCASSLDSNTGELFFGEGSRLTVL.

The chain carries TRBV10-3 and TRBJ2-2; D gene unclear. CDR1 is ENHRY and CDR2 is SYGVKD in the germline V gene. The CDR3 extends over 15 amino acids. With 3 bases removed from V and 2 bases from J, the gap between germline ends came to 10 bases. CDR3 DNA sequence: TGTGCCATCAGTGACGAAAACAGAAACACCGGGGAGCTGTTTTTT. The encoded protein is CAISDENRNTGELFF.

The chain recombines TRBV2 with TRBJ2-1, with 11 bases that match TRBD2. The CDR3 runs 16 residues. CDR1 and CDR2 from the germline V gene are SNHLY and FYNNEI. Trimming took 4 bases from V and 5 from J; bases not matched to a gene: 7. The CDR3 sequence: CASSGRGGLADNEQFF. The CDR3 DNA sequence: TGTGCCAGCAGTGGCCGCGGGGGACTAGCGGACAATGAGCAGTTCTTC.

The genes are TRBV6-5 and TRBJ2-7; TRBD1 is a possible D gene (6 bases). Germline assignment: CDR1 MNHEY and CDR2 SVGAGI. The CDR3 is 13 amino acids. Deletions cut 5 bases from V and 4 bases from J, with 12 bases between. CDR3 region: CASSKDRVYEQYF. CDR3 coding DNA: TGTGCCAGCAGTAAGGACAGAGTTTACGAGCAGTACTTC.

V is TRBV7-9 and J is TRBJ2-2; TRBD1 matches at 7 bases. From germline, CDR1 is SEHNR and CDR2 FQNEAQ (reference sequence). The CDR3 sequence is 16 residues long. V dropped 6 bases and J dropped 4; count of bases not matched to a gene: 11. In nucleotides, the CDR3 is TGTGCCAGCAGAGAGACAGGGAAGAAGAGCACCGGGGAGCTGTTTTTT. Its protein is CASRETGKKSTGELFF.

The J gene is TRBJ1-5, the V gene TRBV10-2; D not resolved. V gave up 6 bases and J gave up 2 bases, with 8 bases separating them. The germline V gene has CDR1 WSHSY and CDR2 SAAADI. This CDR3 spans 13 amino acids. The CDR3 coding sequence is TGCGCCAGCAGGGGAGTCGGCAATCAGCCCCAGCATTTT. Protein: CASRGVGNQPQHF.

V gene TRBV5-4 combines with J gene TRBJ1-1, with TRBD1 identical over 12 bases. Trimming cost V 4 bases and J 6 bases; bases outside gene matches: 4. CDR1 is SGHNT and CDR2 is YYREEE in the germline V gene (reference sequence). This CDR3 has 14 amino acids. CDR3 DNA sequence: TGTGCCAGCAGCGCGGGACAGGGGGCGTCTGAAGCTTTCTTT. Translation gives CASSAGQGASEAFF. Together with reference TRBV5-4 and TRBJ1-1, the CDR3 gives the full variable domain: ETGVTQSPTHLIKTRGQQVTLRCSSQSGHNTVSWYQQALGQGPQFIFQYYREEENGRGNFPPRFSGLQFPNYSSELNVNALELDDSALYLCASSAGQGASEAFFGQGTRLTVV.

This clone was counted a few times. The V call is TRBV11-2, the J call TRBJ2-5, with D possibly TRBD2 on 6 matching bases. The ends were cut back, 5 bases at V and 1 base at J, with 14 bases in the middle. The CDR3 is made up of 15 amino acids. Germline CDR1 reads SGHAT; CDR2 reads FQNNGV. The CDR3 nucleotides are TGTGCCAGCAGCCTCGTTGGGGGGTCCCAAGAGACCCAGTACTTC. Translation gives CASSLVGGSQETQYF.

The rearrangement links TRBV6-1 to TRBJ2-7; 10 bases are shared with TRBD1. CDR3 length: 16 amino acids. CDR1 and CDR2 (germline): MNHNS, SASEGT. V lost 6 bases, J lost 7 bases, and 15 bases stayed unmatched. The CDR3 nucleotides read TGTGCCAGCAGCGAACCTTCGACAGGGGGCTCGGGGGAGCAGTACTTC. This gives the protein CASSEPSTGGSGEQYF.

The chain uses TRBV6-5 and TRBJ2-2; 7 positions match TRBD2. The CDR3 extends over 14 amino acids. Trimming at V came to 6 bases and at J to 1 base, leaving 2 bases not matched to a gene. Germline V gene sequence: CDR1 MNHEY, CDR2 SVGAGI. CDR3 DNA sequence: TGTGCCAGCAGAGGACTAGGGAACACCGGGGAGCTGTTTTTT. It is translated as CASRGLGNTGELFF.

This clone was found once. This chain connects TRBV4-1 to TRBJ2-1; 7 bases are shared with TRBD2. From germline, CDR1 is MGHRA and CDR2 YSYEKL. The CDR3 consists of 14 residues. V shed 7 bases and J 7 bases; nucleotides not matched to a gene: 10. The CDR3 nucleotides read TGCGCCAGCACCCGCGGGGAGGGCCGAAATGAGCAGTTCTTC. The encoded protein is CASTRGEGRNEQFF.